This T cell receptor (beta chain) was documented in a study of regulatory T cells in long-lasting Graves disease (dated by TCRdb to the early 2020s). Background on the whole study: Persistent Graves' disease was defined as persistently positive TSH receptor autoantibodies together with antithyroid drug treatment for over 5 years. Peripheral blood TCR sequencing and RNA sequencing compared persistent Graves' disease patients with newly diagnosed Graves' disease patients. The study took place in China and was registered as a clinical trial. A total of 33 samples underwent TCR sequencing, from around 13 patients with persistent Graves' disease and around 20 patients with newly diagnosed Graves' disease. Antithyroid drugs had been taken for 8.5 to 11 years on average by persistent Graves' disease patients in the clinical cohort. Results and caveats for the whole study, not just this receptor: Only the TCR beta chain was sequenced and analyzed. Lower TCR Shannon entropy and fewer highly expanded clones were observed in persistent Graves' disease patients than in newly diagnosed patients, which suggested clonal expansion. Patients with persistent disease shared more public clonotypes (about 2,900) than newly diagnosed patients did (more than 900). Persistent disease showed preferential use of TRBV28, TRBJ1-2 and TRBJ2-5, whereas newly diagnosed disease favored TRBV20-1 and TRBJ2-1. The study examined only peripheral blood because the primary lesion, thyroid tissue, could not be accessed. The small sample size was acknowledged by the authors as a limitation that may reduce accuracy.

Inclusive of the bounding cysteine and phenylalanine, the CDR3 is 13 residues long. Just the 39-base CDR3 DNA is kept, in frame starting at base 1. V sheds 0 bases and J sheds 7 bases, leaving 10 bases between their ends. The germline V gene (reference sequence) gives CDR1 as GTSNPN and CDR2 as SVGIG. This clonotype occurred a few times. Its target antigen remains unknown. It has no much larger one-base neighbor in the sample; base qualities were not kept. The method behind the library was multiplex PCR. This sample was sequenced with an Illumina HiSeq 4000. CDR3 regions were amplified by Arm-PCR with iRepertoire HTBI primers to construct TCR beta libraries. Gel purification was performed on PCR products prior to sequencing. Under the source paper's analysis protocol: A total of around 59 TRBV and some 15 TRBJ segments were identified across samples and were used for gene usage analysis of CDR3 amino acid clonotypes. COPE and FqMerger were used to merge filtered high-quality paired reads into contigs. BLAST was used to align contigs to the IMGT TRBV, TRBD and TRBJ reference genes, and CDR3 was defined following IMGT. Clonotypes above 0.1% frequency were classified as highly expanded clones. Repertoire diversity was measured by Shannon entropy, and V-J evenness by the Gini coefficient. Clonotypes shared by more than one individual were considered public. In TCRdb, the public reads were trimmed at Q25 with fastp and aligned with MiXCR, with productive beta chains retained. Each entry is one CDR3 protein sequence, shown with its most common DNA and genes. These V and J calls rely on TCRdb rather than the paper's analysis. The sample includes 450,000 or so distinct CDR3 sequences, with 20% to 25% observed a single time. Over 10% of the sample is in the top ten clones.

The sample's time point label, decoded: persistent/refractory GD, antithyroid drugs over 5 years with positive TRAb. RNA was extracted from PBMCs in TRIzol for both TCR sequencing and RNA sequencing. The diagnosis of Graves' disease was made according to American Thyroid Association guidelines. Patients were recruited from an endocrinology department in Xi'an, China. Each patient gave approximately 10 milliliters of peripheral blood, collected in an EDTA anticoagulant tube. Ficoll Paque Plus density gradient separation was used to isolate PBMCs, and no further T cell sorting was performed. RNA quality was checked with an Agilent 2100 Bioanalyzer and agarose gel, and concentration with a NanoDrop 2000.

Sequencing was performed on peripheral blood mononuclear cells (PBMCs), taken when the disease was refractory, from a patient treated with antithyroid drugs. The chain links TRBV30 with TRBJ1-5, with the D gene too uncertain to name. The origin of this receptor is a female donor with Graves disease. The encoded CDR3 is CAWSVESEQPQHF. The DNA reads TGTGCCTGGAGTGTAGAATCCGAACAGCCCCAGCATTTT.